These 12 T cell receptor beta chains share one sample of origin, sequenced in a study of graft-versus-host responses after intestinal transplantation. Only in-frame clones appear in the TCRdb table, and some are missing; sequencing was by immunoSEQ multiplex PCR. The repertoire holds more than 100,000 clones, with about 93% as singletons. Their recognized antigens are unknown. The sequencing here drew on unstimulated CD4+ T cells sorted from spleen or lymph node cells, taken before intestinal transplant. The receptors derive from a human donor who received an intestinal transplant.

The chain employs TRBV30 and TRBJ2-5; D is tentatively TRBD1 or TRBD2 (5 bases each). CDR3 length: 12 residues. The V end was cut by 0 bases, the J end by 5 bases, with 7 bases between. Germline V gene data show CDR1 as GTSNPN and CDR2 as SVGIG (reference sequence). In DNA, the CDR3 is TGTGCCTGGAGTGTGAGGGGTGAGACCCAGTACTTC. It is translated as CAWSVRGETQYF. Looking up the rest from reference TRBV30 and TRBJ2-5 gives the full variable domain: SQTIHQWPATLVQPVGSPLSLECTVEGTSNPNLYWYRQAAGRGLQLLFYSVGIGQISSEVPQNLSASRPQDRQFILSSKKLLLSDSGFYLCAWSVRGETQYFGPGTRLLVL.

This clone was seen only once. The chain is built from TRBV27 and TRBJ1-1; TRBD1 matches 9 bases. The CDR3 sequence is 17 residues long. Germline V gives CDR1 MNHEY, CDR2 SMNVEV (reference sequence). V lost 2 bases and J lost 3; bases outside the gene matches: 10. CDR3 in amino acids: CASSLRIDRGAYTEAFF. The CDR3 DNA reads TGTGCCAGCAGTTTACGAATTGACAGGGGGGCATACACTGAAGCTTTCTTT.

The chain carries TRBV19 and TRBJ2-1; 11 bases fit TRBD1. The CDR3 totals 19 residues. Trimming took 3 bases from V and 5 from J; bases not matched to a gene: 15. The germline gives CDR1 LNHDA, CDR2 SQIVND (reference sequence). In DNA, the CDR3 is TGTGCCAGTAGTATGAGGGACAGGGGGGAGGGCCGACTCGACAATGAGCAGTTCTTC. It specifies CASSMRDRGEGRLDNEQFF.

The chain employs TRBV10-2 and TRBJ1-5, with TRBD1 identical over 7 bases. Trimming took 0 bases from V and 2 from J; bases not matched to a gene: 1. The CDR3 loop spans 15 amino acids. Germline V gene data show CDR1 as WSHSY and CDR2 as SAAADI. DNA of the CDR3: TGCGCCAGCAGTGAGTCTACAGGGGGCAATCAGCCCCAGCATTTT. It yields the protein CASSESTGGNQPQHF.

The CDR3 coding sequence is TGCGCCAGCGGGGAGGCCGGGACAGATACGCAGTATTTT. Protein product: CASGEAGTDTQYF. The J gene is TRBJ2-3, the V gene TRBV5-1, with D maybe TRBD2 (6 bases). The CDR3 contains 13 residues. Germline CDR1 reads SGHRS; CDR2 reads YFSETQ. V lost 7 bases and J 3 bases, leaving 12 bases between the germline ends.

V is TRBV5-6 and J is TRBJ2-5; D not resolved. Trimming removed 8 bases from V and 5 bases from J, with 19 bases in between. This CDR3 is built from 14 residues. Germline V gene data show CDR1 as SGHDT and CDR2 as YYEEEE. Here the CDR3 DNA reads TGTGCCAGGGAAATAGGGCAGGCCGGGGAGACCCAGTACTTC. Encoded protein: CAREIGQAGETQYF. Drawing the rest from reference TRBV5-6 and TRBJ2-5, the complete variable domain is DAGVTQSPTHLIKTRGQQVTLRCSPKSGHDTVSWYQQALGQGPQFIFQYYEEEERQRGNFPDRFSGHQFPNYSSELNVNALLLGDSALYLCAREIGQAGETQYFGPGTRLLVL.

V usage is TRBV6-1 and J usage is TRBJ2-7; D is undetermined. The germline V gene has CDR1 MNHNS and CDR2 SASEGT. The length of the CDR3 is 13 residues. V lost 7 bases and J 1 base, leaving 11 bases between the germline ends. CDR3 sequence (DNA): TGTGCCAGCAAATCGGTTTCTTCCTACGAGCAGTACTTC. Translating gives CASKSVSSYEQYF.

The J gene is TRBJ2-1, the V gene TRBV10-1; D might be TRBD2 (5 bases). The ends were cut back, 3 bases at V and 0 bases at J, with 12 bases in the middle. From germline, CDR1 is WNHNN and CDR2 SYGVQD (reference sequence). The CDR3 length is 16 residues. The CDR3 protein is CASSDVAPSSYNEQFF. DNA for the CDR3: TGCGCCAGCAGTGATGTAGCGCCCAGCTCCTACAATGAGCAGTTCTTC.

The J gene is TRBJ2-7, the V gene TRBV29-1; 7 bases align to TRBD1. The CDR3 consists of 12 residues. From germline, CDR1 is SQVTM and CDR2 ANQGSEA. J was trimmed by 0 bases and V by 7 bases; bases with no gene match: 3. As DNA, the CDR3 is TGCAGCGGTCAGGGGGACTCCTACGAGCAGTACTTC. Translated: CSGQGDSYEQYF.

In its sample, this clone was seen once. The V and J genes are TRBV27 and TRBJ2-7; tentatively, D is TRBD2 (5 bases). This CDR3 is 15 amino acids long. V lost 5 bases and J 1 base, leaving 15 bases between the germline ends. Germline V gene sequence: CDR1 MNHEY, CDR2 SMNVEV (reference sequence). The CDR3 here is CASSGAGTGSYEQYF. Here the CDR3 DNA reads TGTGCCAGCAGTGGCGCTGGCACGGGATCCTACGAGCAGTACTTC.

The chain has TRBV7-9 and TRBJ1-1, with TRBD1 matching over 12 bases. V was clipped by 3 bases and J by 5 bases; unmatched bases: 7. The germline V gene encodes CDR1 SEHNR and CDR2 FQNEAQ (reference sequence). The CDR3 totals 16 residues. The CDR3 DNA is TGTGCCAGCAGCTTCGGGGACAGGGGGCTGGGGACTGAAGCTTTCTTT. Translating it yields CASSFGDRGLGTEAFF.

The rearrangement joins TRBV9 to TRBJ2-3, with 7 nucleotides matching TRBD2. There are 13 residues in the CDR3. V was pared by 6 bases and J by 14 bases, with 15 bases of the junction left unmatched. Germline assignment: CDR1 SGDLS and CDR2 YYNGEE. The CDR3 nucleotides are TGTGCCAGCACCCACCGGGCTAGCGGATATCTGTATTTT. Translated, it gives CASTHRASGYLYF.